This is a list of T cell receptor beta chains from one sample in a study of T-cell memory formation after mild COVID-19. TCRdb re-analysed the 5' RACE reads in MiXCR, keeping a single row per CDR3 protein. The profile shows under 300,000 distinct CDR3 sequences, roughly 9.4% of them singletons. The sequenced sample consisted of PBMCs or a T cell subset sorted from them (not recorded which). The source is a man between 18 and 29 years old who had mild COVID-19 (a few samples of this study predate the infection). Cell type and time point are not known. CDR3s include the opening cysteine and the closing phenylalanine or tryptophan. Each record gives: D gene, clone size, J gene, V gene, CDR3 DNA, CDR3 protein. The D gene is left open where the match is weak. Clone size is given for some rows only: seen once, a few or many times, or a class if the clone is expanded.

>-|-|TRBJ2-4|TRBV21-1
TGTGCCAGCAGAGCTGGACAGGGGCGGGCCAAAAACATTCAGTACTTC
CASRAGQGRAKNIQYF
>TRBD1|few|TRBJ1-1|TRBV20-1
TGCAGTGCTCGACAGGGAAACACTGAAGCTTTCTTT
CSARQGNTEAFF
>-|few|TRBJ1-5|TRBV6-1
TGTGCCAGCATCTCGCGCTCCAATCAGCCCCAGCATTTT
CASISRSNQPQHF
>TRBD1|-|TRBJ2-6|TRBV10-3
TGTGCCATCAAAGAAAGGACAGGAAACTCTGGGGCCAACGTCCTGACTTTC
CAIKERTGNSGANVLTF
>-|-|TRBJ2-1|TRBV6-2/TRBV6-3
TGTGCCAGCAGTTACTCGAAGTTGGGAGGTTACAATGAGCAGTTCTTC
CASSYSKLGGYNEQFF
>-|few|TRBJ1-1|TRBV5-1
TGCGCCAGCAGCTTGACGGGGGGGCTTGCAGCTTTCTTT
CASSLTGGLAAFF
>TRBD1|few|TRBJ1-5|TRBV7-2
TGTGCCAGCAGCCTGCGGACAGGGGGGCAGCCCCAGCATTTT
CASSLRTGGQPQHF
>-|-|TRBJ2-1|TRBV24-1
TGTGCCACCAGTGCTCCGTCCCAGGGGCGAATGAACAATGAGCAGTTCTTC
CATSAPSQGRMNNEQFF
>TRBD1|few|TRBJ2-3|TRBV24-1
TGTGCCACCAGTGGTATAGTGACAGGGGAAGATACGCAGTATTTT
CATSGIVTGEDTQYF
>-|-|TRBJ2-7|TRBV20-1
TGCAGTGCTAGAGCCCAGGAACAGCGATACGAGCAGTACTTC
CSARAQEQRYEQYF
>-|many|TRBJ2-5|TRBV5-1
TGCGCCAGCAGCCCTTTCCGACAGGTCCAAGAGACCCAGTACTTC
CASSPFRQVQETQYF
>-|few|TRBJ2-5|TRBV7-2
TGTGCCAGCAGCCCGAAGAGGGAGACCCAGTACTTC
CASSPKRETQYF
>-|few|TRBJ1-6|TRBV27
TGTGCCAGCAGTTTTTCTGGGCGGTCACCCCTCCACTTT
CASSFSGRSPLHF
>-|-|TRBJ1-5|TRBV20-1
TGCAGTGCTAGAGTGCAGGGAGATCAGCCCCAGCATTTT
CSARVQGDQPQHF
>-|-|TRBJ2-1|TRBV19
TGTGCCAGTAGTAGAGGACTTACAGACTACAATGAGCAGTTCTTC
CASSRGLTDYNEQFF
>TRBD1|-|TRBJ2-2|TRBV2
TGTGCCAGCTTCAGGGACAGGCGATCTATCACCGGGGAGCTGTTTTTT
CASFRDRRSITGELFF
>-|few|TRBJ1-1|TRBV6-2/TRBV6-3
TGTGCCAGCAAGGGGACCTTTAGGACTGAAGCTTTCTTT
CASKGTFRTEAFF
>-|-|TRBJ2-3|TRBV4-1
TGCGCCAGCAGCCCGGGCTTCCCGGGACCCCGGGCCGCAGATACGCAGTATTTT
CASSPGFPGPRAADTQYF
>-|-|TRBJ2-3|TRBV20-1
TGCAGTGGGGAAGGTAGCGGCACAGATACGCAGTATTTT
CSGEGSGTDTQYF
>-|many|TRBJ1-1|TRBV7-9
TGTGCCAGCAGGGAAGAAGGGGGTCGAGCTTTCTTT
CASREEGGRAFF
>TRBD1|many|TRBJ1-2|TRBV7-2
TGTGCCAGCAGCTCCGGGGGGACAGGCATGGCTAACTATGGCTACACCTTC
CASSSGGTGMANYGYTF
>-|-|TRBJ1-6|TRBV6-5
TGTGCCAGCAGTTTGGGCTCCTATAATTCACCCCTCCACTTT
CASSLGSYNSPLHF
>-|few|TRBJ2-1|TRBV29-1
TGCAGCCTAGACAGACCCTCCTACAATGAGCAGTTCTTC
CSLDRPSYNEQFF
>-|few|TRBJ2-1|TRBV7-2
TGTGCCAGCAGCTTAGATTGGGGGAACTACAATGAGCAGTTCTTC
CASSLDWGNYNEQFF
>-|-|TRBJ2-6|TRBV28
TGTGCCAGCCGGGTGGACAACGTCCTGACTTTC
CASRVDNVLTF
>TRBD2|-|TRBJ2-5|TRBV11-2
TGTGCCAGCAGCCGTACCTGGGAGCGGGGACTTCAAGAGACCCAGTACTTC
CASSRTWERGLQETQYF
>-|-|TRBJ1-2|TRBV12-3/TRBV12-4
TGTGCCAGCAGTTTCAGTCGCAGGGGCTATGGCTACACCTTC
CASSFSRRGYGYTF
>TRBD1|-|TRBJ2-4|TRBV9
TGTGCCAGCAGCCCCAATCCGACAGGGTTTGGCATTCAGTACTTC
CASSPNPTGFGIQYF
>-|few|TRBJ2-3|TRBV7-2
TGTGCCAGCAGCTTATTTTTGGACACAGATACGCAGTATTTT
CASSLFLDTDTQYF
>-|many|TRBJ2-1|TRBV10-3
TGTGCCATCAGTGCCCCCCTACTGGATACATTGGGTGAGCAGTTCTTC
CAISAPLLDTLGEQFF
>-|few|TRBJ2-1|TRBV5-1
TGCGCCAGCAGCTTGGTAGTAGCGGACGACAATGAGCAGTTCTTC
CASSLVVADDNEQFF